This T cell receptor beta chain was captured by sequencing in a study of beta chain features in type 1 diabetes (dated by TCRdb to the late 2010s). Some background on the complete study: No differences in mean age, gender distribution, total cell number or subset yield were found between patients and healthy donors. A total of roughly 100 million sorted cells were examined across all samples, and the number of cells per subset was strongly correlated with RNA yield. The study compared TCRB repertoires of sorted circulating CD4+ T cell subsets between recently diagnosed type 1 diabetes patients and matched healthy donors. Regulatory and stem cell-like memory subsets were obtained from only 8 patients and roughly 8 healthy donors, while naive and central memory subsets were obtained from all 28 donors. Study-wide findings and limitations: Naive, central memory and regulatory TCRB repertoires appeared to be more alike among patients than among healthy donors. Because the HLA sub-analyses included only small numbers of individuals, any influence of HLA type on TCRB rearrangement was left unresolved. Because cDNA rather than genomic DNA was sequenced, highly expressing activated cells could have been over-represented, although no difference in activation and CD3 levels was found between groups. At VDJ recombination sites, patients with type 1 diabetes made fewer insertions and deleted more nucleotides, a pattern implying thymic rearrangement abnormalities. Shorter templates might have been favored by PCR, but patient and control samples were amplified and corrected together, so both groups would have been affected equally by any skew. A moderate but significant shortening of TCRB CDR3 length was observed in type 1 diabetes patients in all four CD4+ subsets.

A note on this clone: Its recognized antigen is unknown. No qualities accompany the bases; no much larger clone lies one base away.

Reading from cysteine to phenylalanine, the CDR3 counts 15 amino acids. Kept here is only the CDR3 DNA, which spans 45 bases and is read in frame from base 1. V sheds 5 bases and J sheds 2 bases, leaving 15 bases between their ends. Sequences SGHRS (CDR1) and YFSETQ (CDR2) are obtained from the germline V gene. The entire isolated RNA was reverse transcribed using the High Capacity cDNA Reverse Transcription Kit, and thus expressed TCRB transcripts were sequenced. Naive, central memory and regulatory T cell samples underwent deep immunoSEQ sequencing, averaging approximately 3.3 million total reads per sample. Sorted cells were lysed in RLT buffer and RNA was extracted with DNase-treated RNeasy Micro or Mini kits, depending on cell number. To prevent cross-contamination, every cell subset was processed on its own, while patient and healthy donor samples were processed together. TCRB sequences were amplified from cDNA with the immunoSEQ multiplex PCR, producing 87-bp fragments spanning the CDR3 region. Sequencing of the amplicons was done on the Illumina HiSeq platform. As for how the authors treated the data: PCR bias was computationally corrected using synthetic template baselines, reads within Hamming distance 2 were collapsed, and singletons that could not be merged were discarded. By aligning reads against IMGT, V, D and J genes, CDR3 length, and insertions or deletions at six rearrangement sites were assigned. Clonotype counts were normalized to sorted cell number within each subset before computing true diversity and Gini coefficients with the tcR R package. The overlap coefficient, calculated on TCRB nucleotide sequences, was used to quantify repertoire sharing. TCRdb provides this immuneACCESS table in a form limited to in-frame rearrangements. Some clones are lacking; in checked studies, under half of them reflect an unresolved V gene, and why the rest are absent is not known. The V and J calls and clone size come from that table; D and trimming were worked out from the DNA. The table for this sample lists tens of thousands of clones; approximately 59% of them were counted only once. About 2.2% of the sample lies in the top ten.

Each donor gave one peripheral blood draw, about 110 mL on average, collected into heparinised tubes. A BD FACSAria II and a panel including CD45RO, CCR7, CD25, CD127, CD95 and CD27 were used to sort naive, central memory, regulatory and stem cell-like memory CD4+ T cells. Purity was above 95% for every sorted population. PBMCs were isolated right away by Lymphoprep density gradient centrifugation and were stained directly, without culture. So that batch effects would be minimized, each experiment stained and sorted samples in pairs, pairing one healthy donor with one patient. Material: Tregs from blood. The sample's cell subset or site, from its label and the paper: regulatory CD4+ T cells. This receptor was taken from a woman aged 18-29 years in good health. The chain is assembled from TRBV5-1 and TRBJ2-3; possibly the D gene is TRBD2, per 6 matching bases. The CDR3 amino acid sequence is: CASSRGDRDTDTQYF. DNA sequence: TGCGCCAGCAGTCGCGGGGACCGCGACACAGATACGCAGTATTTT.